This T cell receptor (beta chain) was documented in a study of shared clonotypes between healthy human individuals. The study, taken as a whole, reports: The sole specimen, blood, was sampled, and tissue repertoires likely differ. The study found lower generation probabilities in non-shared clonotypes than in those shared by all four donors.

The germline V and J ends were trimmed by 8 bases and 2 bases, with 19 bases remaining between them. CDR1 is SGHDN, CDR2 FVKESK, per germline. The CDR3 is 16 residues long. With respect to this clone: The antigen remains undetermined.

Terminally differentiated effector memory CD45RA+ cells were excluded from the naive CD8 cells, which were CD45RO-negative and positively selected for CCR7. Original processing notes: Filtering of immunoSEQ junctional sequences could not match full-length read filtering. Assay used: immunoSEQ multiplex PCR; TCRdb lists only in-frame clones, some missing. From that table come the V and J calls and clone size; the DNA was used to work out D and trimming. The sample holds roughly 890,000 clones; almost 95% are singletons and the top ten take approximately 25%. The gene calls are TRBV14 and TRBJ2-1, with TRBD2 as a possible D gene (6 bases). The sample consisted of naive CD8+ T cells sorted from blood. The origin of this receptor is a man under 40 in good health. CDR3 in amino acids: CASAHEVAATYNEQFF. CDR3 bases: TGTGCCAGCGCGCACGAGGTAGCGGCCACCTACAATGAGCAGTTCTTC.